Sequencing of this T cell receptor beta chain was carried out in a study of blood T cells in healthy people across ages. Study information: Per two T cells, template switching captured roughly one barcoded beta molecule.

Isolating PBMCs gave at least 6 million of these cells per sample. The CDR3 has 13 amino acids. Germline values: CDR1 MNHEY, CDR2 SVGEGT. V was clipped by 2 bases and J by 6 bases, with 8 bases between them. Through a sample-barcoded 5' primer and a J-beta primer mix, a second PCR was run for roughly 6 to 11 cycles. TCRdb used MiXCR to reprocess the 5' RACE reads, holding one entry per CDR3 protein. The data hold over 1,200,000 distinct CDR3 sequences, with approximately 63% observed a single time. This chain links TRBV6-2 or TRBV6-3 with TRBJ2-1; D is undetermined. The TCR comes from a man younger than 35 in good health. Sample: blood. The CDR3 bases are TGTGCCAGCAGTTACACCCAGGCCAATGAGCAGTTCTTC. Protein product: CASSYTQANEQFF.